This entry lists 8 T cell receptor beta chains sequenced from one sample in a study of blood T cells in healthy people across ages. Through a sample-barcoded 5' primer and a J-beta primer mix, a second PCR was run for roughly 6 to 12 cycles. Each CDR3 protein gets one entry after TCRdb re-called the 5' RACE reads with MiXCR. The sample shows more than 1.4 million distinct CDR3 sequences, approximately 38% of them seen only once. The specimen was blood. The receptors come from a woman under 30 in good health.

This clonotype was detected once. The chain joins TRBV7-8 to TRBJ1-2; D remains unclear. The V end was cut by 3 bases, the J end by 2 bases, with 13 bases between. Germline V gives CDR1 SGHVS, CDR2 FQNEAQ. CDR3 length: 15 amino acids. The CDR3 reads CASSFGVGPNYGYTF. The CDR3 nucleotides read TGTGCCAGCAGCTTCGGCGTGGGCCCCAACTATGGCTACACCTTC.

Only a few counts were recorded for this clonotype. The chain recombines TRBV5-1 with TRBJ1-2, with 9 bases that match TRBD1. CDR3 length: 14 amino acids. Germline V lookup: CDR1 SGHRS, CDR2 YFSETQ. The ends lost 5 bases at V and 4 bases at J; junction bases unmatched: 6. The CDR3 is CASRTDRGPYGYTF. CDR3 sequence (DNA): TGCGCCAGCAGGACGGACAGGGGACCCTATGGCTACACCTTC.

The chain combines TRBV12-3 or TRBV12-4 with TRBJ1-1; TRBD1 is a possible D gene (6 bases). This CDR3 region has 20 residues. Trimming pared 1 base from V and 0 bases from J, leaving 24 bases between. The DNA of the CDR3 is TGTGCCAGCAGTTTAGGCCCCGGGGAGGGGGGTGGGAGGGTGAACACTGAAGCTTTCTTT. It specifies CASSLGPGEGGGRVNTEAFF.

The rearrangement uses TRBV6-6 and TRBJ1-1; maybe TRBD1 (6 bases). The length of the CDR3 is 15 residues. The V end lost 2 bases, the J end lost 1 base, and 11 bases lay between the germline ends. Germline V gene data show CDR1 as MNHNY and CDR2 as SVGAGI (reference sequence). CDR3 in amino acids: CASSYQQGPNTEAFF. Written as DNA, the CDR3 is TGTGCCAGCAGTTACCAACAGGGCCCGAACACTGAAGCTTTCTTT.

The table lists this clonotype with a few counts. This chain joins TRBV4-1 and TRBJ2-3; no clear D. This CDR3 has 14 residues. Trimming took off 0 bases at V and 6 bases at J, with 10 bases between the two ends. CDR1 is MGHRA, CDR2 YSYEKL, per germline. CDR3 in amino acids: CASSQDWATDTQYF. The CDR3, as DNA: TGCGCCAGCAGCCAAGATTGGGCGACCGATACGCAGTATTTT.

This sequence joins TRBV6-1 and TRBJ1-6; 7 bases are a match to TRBD1. The CDR3 length is 15 residues. The ends lost 4 bases at V and 6 bases at J; junction bases unmatched: 6. The germline CDR1 and CDR2 sequences are MNHNS and SASEGT. The CDR3 loop reads CASSGAGQTNSPLHF. The CDR3 DNA reads as TGTGCCAGCAGTGGGGCGGGACAGACTAATTCACCCCTCCACTTT.

The genes are TRBV21-1 and TRBJ2-1; the tabulated D call, TRBD2, remains unverified against the DNA. TRBV21-1 is assigned pseudogene status. The CDR3 totals 18 residues. The CDR3 loop reads CASSTQLTSGGGYNEQFF. The CDR3 region has the DNA TGTGCCAGCAGCACCCAACTTACTAGCGGGGGGGGATACAATGAGCAGTTCTTC.

The rearrangement joins TRBV20-1 to TRBJ1-2; D is ambiguous. Germline lookup yields CDR1 DFQATT and CDR2 SNEGSKA (reference sequence). The CDR3 extends over 14 amino acids. Trimming took 3 bases from V and 2 from J, leaving 13 bases between them. The CDR3: CSASPKRNNYGYTF. CDR3 DNA sequence: TGCAGTGCTAGTCCGAAACGCAACAACTATGGCTACACCTTC.